These 13 T cell receptor beta chains share one sample of origin, sequenced in a study of identical twins listed by TCRdb under 2016. Library preparation employed 5' RACE. This sample was sequenced with an Illumina HiSeq 2000. TCRdb reprocessing: public reads trimmed at Q25 with fastp, clones called with MiXCR, in-frame beta chains kept. Under each unique CDR3 protein, matching rows form one entry showing the most common genes and DNA. A total of roughly 690,000 distinct CDR3 sequences appear in this sample, around 6% of them only once. About 2% of the sample goes to the ten largest clones. The sample consisted of naive T cells sorted from blood. Per the publication, the cell subset or site label means: cells isolated with a human naive T-cell isolation kit. Receptors were obtained from a man between 18 and 35 years old in good health.

This clonotype turned up a few times. The genes are TRBV12-3 or TRBV12-4 and TRBJ1-2, with TRBD1 matching over 10 bases. V lost 6 bases and J lost 4; bases outside the gene matches: 5. CDR3 length equals 14 residues. The CDR3 coding sequence is TGTGCCAGCAGGGACAGGGGGGATTTCTATGGCTACACCTTC. Translating it yields CASRDRGDFYGYTF.

The chain links TRBV2 to TRBJ2-5; D uncertain. The V end lost 5 bases, the J end lost 5 bases, and 15 bases lay between the germline ends. CDR3 length equals 14 residues. Germline values: CDR1 SNHLY, CDR2 FYNNEI. In nucleotides, the CDR3 is TGTGCCAGCAGTAAGGGTAGCAGCATTGAGACCCAGTACTTC. It yields the protein CASSKGSSIETQYF. Full variable domain (missing parts from reference TRBV2 and TRBJ2-5): EPEVTQTPSHQVTQMGQEVILRCVPISNHLYFYWYRQILGQKVEFLVSFYNNEISEKSEIFDDQFSVERPDGSNFTLKIRSTKLEDSAMYFCASSKGSSIETQYFGPGTRLLVL.

In its sample, this clonotype was seen many times. This chain connects TRBV14 to TRBJ2-7; possible D gene TRBD2, 6 bases. CDR1 is SGHDN, CDR2 FVKESK, per germline. This CDR3 spans 15 amino acids. V lost 1 base, J lost 9 bases, and 19 bases lay in between. The CDR3 reads CASSQGDFDYAVQYF. The CDR3 DNA reads TGTGCCAGCAGCCAAGGGGACTTCGACTACGCTGTGCAGTACTTC.

The chain is built from TRBV5-5 and TRBJ2-3, with 9 bases identical to TRBD1. This CDR3 spans 15 amino acids. The J segment lost 4 bases and the V segment lost 1 base, leaving 4 bases of the junction unmatched. Germline values: CDR1 SGHKS, CDR2 YYEKEE (reference sequence). Here the CDR3 DNA reads TGTGCCAGCAGCTTGTGGGACAGGGAGCCAGATACGCAGTATTTT. Amino acids: CASSLWDREPDTQYF.

At least ten counts were recorded for this clonotype. This chain joins TRBV27 and TRBJ2-1, with TRBD2 matching over 14 bases. The germline V gene has CDR1 MNHEY and CDR2 SMNVEV (reference sequence). V trimming: 5 bases; J trimming: 9 bases; junction bases outside the gene matches: 9. This CDR3 is built from 16 residues. CDR3 nucleotide sequence: TGTGCCAGCAGTCGAACCCCCGGACTAGCGGGGGGTGAGCAGTTCTTC. It is translated as CASSRTPGLAGGEQFF.

The chain has TRBV3-1 and TRBJ2-7; 7 bases align to TRBD2. V lost 1 base and J lost 3; bases outside the gene matches: 3. The CDR3 is 14 amino acids. Germline assignment: CDR1 LGHDT and CDR2 YNNKEL (reference sequence). CDR3 DNA: TGTGCCAGCAGCCAAGGACTAGCTTTCTACGAGCAGTACGTC. It is translated as CASSQGLAFYEQYV.

This clonotype was seen repeatedly, ten times or more. The chain combines TRBV29-1 with TRBJ1-1; D might be TRBD1 (6 bases). Germline CDR1 and CDR2: SQVTM and ANQGSEA. Deletions cut 4 bases from V and 5 bases from J, with 14 bases between. The CDR3 has 13 amino acids. This CDR3 reads CSVAGQPGTEAFF. CDR3 coding DNA: TGCAGCGTTGCCGGACAGCCGGGTACTGAAGCTTTCTTT.

This clonotype was seen at least ten times. The V and J genes are TRBV29-1 and TRBJ1-2; D uncertain. The CDR3 spans 14 residues. The V gene lost 6 bases and the J gene lost 4 bases, with 18 bases spanning the gap. Germline V gene lookup returns CDR1 SQVTM and CDR2 ANQGSEA. CDR3 bases: TGCAGCGTCCAGGTCCGGAGAACACCCTATGGCTACACCTTC. Protein sequence: CSVQVRRTPYGYTF.

This clonotype came up many times. The rearrangement links TRBV27 to TRBJ2-7, with TRBD2 as a possible D gene (6 bases). This CDR3 has 14 residues. V lost 3 bases to trimming and J lost 7 bases, with 16 bases between them. CDR1 is MNHEY, CDR2 SMNVEV, per germline (reference sequence). CDR3: CASSFRRGGGEQYV. DNA of the CDR3: TGTGCCAGCAGTTTTAGGCGGGGTGGGGGTGAGCAGTACGTC.

The gene calls are TRBV2 and TRBJ2-5; 9 nucleotides align to TRBD2. The CDR3 is 15 amino acids. Germline V lookup: CDR1 SNHLY, CDR2 FYNNEI. V was pared by 7 bases and J by 3 bases, with 9 bases of the junction left unmatched. Written as DNA, the CDR3 is TGTGCCAGCACTGGCGGCGGGAGGGCCGAAGAGACCCAGTACTTC. Its translation is CASTGGGRAEETQYF. Variable domain in full (rest from reference TRBV2 and TRBJ2-5): EPEVTQTPSHQVTQMGQEVILRCVPISNHLYFYWYRQILGQKVEFLVSFYNNEISEKSEIFDDQFSVERPDGSNFTLKIRSTKLEDSAMYFCASTGGGRAEETQYFGPGTRLLVL.

This clonotype was observed many times. This chain uses TRBV2 with TRBJ2-7, with TRBD2 matching over 7 bases. V shed 3 bases, J shed 3 bases, and the junction held 8 bases outside the gene matches. The CDR3 has 15 amino acids. The germline CDR1 and CDR2 sequences are SNHLY and FYNNEI. The CDR3 loop is CASSELLADNYEQYF. In DNA form, the CDR3 reads TGTGCCAGCAGTGAGTTGCTAGCGGACAACTACGAGCAGTACTTC. Using reference TRBV2 and TRBJ2-7 for the parts outside the CDR3, the full variable domain is EPEVTQTPSHQVTQMGQEVILRCVPISNHLYFYWYRQILGQKVEFLVSFYNNEISEKSEIFDDQFSVERPDGSNFTLKIRSTKLEDSAMYFCASSELLADNYEQYFGPGTRLTVT.

This clonotype was seen repeatedly, ten times or more. V gene TRBV7-8 combines with J gene TRBJ2-1; D might be TRBD1 (6 bases). V was clipped by 5 bases and J by 10 bases, with 9 bases between them. There are 11 residues in the CDR3. CDR1 SGHVS and CDR2 FQNEAQ come from the germline V gene. The CDR3 sequence is CASSRGQEQFF. DNA of the CDR3: TGTGCCAGCAGCAGAGGACAGGAGCAGTTCTTC.

The chain carries TRBV2 and TRBJ2-1; the D call may be TRBD1 or TRBD2 (6 bases each). CDR3 length equals 14 residues. Germline V gene data show CDR1 as SNHLY and CDR2 as FYNNEI. V gave up 11 bases and J gave up 3 bases, with 17 bases separating them. The CDR3 region is CAGEGGVGYNEQFF. CDR3 nucleotide sequence: TGTGCCGGAGAGGGGGGAGTGGGCTACAATGAGCAGTTCTTC.